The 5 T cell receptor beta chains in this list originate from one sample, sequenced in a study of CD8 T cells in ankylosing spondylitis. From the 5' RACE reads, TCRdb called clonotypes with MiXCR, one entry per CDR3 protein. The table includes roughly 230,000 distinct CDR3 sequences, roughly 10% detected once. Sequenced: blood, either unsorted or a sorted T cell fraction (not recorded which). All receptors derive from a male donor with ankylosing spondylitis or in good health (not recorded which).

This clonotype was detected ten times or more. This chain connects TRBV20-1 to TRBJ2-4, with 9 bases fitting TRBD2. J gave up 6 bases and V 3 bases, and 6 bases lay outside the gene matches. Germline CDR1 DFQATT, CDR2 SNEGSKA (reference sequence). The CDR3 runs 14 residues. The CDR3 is CSASSLAGPNIQYF. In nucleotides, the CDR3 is TGCAGTGCTAGTTCGCTAGCGGGACCAAACATTCAGTACTTC.

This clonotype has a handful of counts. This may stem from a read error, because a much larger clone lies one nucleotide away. CDR3 DNA sequence: TGCGCCAGCGGACTAGCGGGGGTAGTAGATACGCAGTATTTT. Its translation is CASGLAGVVDTQYF. The rearrangement joins TRBV10-2 to TRBJ2-3, with 13 positions matching TRBD2. The CDR3 is made up of 14 amino acids. V lost 8 bases, J lost 5 bases, and 4 bases stayed unmatched. The germline CDR1 and CDR2 sequences are WSHSY and SAAADI.

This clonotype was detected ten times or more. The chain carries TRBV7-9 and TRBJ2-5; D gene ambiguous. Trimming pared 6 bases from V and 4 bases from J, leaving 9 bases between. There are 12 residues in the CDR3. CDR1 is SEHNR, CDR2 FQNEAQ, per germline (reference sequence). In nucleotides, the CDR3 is TGTGCCAGCAGTGCCCGTGGAGAGACCCAGTACTTC. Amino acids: CASSARGETQYF.

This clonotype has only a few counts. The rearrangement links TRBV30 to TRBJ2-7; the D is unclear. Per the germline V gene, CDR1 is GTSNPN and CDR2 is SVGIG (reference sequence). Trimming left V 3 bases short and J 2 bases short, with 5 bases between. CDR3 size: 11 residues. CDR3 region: CAWSDPYEQYF. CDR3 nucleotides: TGTGCCTGGAGCGACCCCTACGAGCAGTACTTC.

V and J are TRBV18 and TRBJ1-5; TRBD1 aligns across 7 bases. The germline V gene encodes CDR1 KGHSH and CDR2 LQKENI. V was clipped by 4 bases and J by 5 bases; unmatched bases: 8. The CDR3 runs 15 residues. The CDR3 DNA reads TGTGCCAGCTCACGAGGACAGGAGGGTTATCAGCCCCAGCATTTT. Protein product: CASSRGQEGYQPQHF.